This is a list of T cell receptor beta chains from one sample in a study of Ad26.COV2.S vaccination and SARS-CoV-2 variants. The protocol was immunoSEQ multiplex PCR, while the TCRdb copy is restricted to in-frame clones and leaves out a portion. The sample lists 300,000 to 400,000 clones; around four fifths were seen once. This specimen was peripheral blood, taken in a trial of Ad26.COV2.S vaccine versus placebo. These receptors all come from a person aged 18-60 years who received the Ad26.COV2.S COVID-19 vaccine or a placebo. CDR3s include the opening cysteine and the closing phenylalanine or tryptophan. Fields, in order: J gene, D gene, V gene, clone size, CDR3 DNA, CDR3 protein. The D gene is left open where the match is weak. Size values are once, few and many counts, or a class for expanded clones, and some rows have none.

J: TRBJ2-3; D: .; V: TRBV5-1; size: few; DNA: TGCGCCAGCAGGCTTCAGACTAGCACAGATACGCAGTATTTT; CDR3: CASRLQTSTDTQYF
J: TRBJ2-3; D: TRBD2; V: TRBV7-3; size: .; DNA: TGTGCCAGCAGCTTAGCCAAACTAACTAGCGGGGGGGCCGGAGGCACGCAGTATTTT; CDR3: CASSLAKLTSGGAGGTQYF
J: TRBJ2-1; D: .; V: TRBV29-1; size: .; DNA: TGCAGCGTTGGGCAGACTTACAATGAGCAGTTCTTC; CDR3: CSVGQTYNEQFF
J: TRBJ1-1; D: .; V: TRBV15; size: .; DNA: TGTGCCACCAGCAGACAGGTGAACACTGAAGCTTTCTTT; CDR3: CATSRQVNTEAFF
J: TRBJ2-2; D: .; V: TRBV5-1; size: .; DNA: TGCGCCAGCAGCTTGCTCTCTCAGGGGACCGGGGAGCTGTTTTTT; CDR3: CASSLLSQGTGELFF
J: TRBJ1-6; D: .; V: TRBV4-2; size: few; DNA: TGTGCCAGCAGCCGAGAGGGACGAAATAATTCACCCCTCCACTTT; CDR3: CASSREGRNNSPLHF
J: TRBJ1-2; D: .; V: TRBV27; size: .; DNA: TGTGCCAGCAGTTTCGGGGTAACCTATGGCTACACCTTC; CDR3: CASSFGVTYGYTF
J: TRBJ2-1; D: TRBD1; V: TRBV4-1; size: .; DNA: TGCGCCAGCAGCCTAATGGCCGGGACAGGGGGCTACAATGAGCAGTTCTTC; CDR3: CASSLMAGTGGYNEQFF
J: TRBJ1-2; D: .; V: TRBV3-1/TRBV3-2; size: .; DNA: TGTGCCAGCAGCCAAAAGGGGGGGGCAGGGTTTGGCTACACCTTC; CDR3: CASSQKGGAGFGYTF
J: TRBJ2-1; D: TRBD2; V: TRBV5-1; size: .; DNA: TGCGCCAGCAGCCAGCAGACTAGCGGGGGGGCCGGTGAGCAGTTCTTC; CDR3: CASSQQTSGGAGEQFF
J: TRBJ2-2; D: .; V: TRBV5-4; size: .; DNA: TGTGCCAGCAGCCATGGACTGGGGCGGGGCACCGGGGAGCTGTTTTTT; CDR3: CASSHGLGRGTGELFF
J: TRBJ2-7; D: TRBD2; V: TRBV6-5; size: .; DNA: TGTGCCAGCAGCCGGGGACTATCCCCCGACGAGCAGTACTTC; CDR3: CASSRGLSPDEQYF
J: TRBJ1-2; D: .; V: TRBV20-1; size: .; DNA: TGCAGTGCTAGTCGGCAAAACTATGGCTACACCTTC; CDR3: CSASRQNYGYTF
J: TRBJ2-7; D: .; V: TRBV7-9; size: once; DNA: TGTGCCAGCAGGCAGGGGATCACCTACGAGCAGTACTTC; CDR3: CASRQGITYEQYF
J: TRBJ1-1; D: .; V: TRBV11-2; size: .; DNA: TGTGCCAGCAGCTTCGCACAGGGACCCAGCACTGAAGCTTTCTTT; CDR3: CASSFAQGPSTEAFF
J: TRBJ1-3; D: .; V: TRBV7-6; size: .; DNA: TGTGCCAGCAGCCGGCAGATGGGCTCTGGAAACACCATATATTTT; CDR3: CASSRQMGSGNTIYF
J: TRBJ2-5; D: TRBD2; V: TRBV5-5; size: few; DNA: TGTGCCAGCAGCCCCGGGGGACTAGCGCAAGAGACCCAGTACTTC; CDR3: CASSPGGLAQETQYF
J: TRBJ1-2; D: .; V: TRBV27; size: .; DNA: TGTGCCAGCAGTTTAAGGCCAGACGCTAACTATGGCTACACCTTC; CDR3: CASSLRPDANYGYTF
J: TRBJ1-5; D: TRBD1; V: TRBV19; size: .; DNA: TGTGCCAGTAGCCCAGGGGGGTCGTTAAGGCAGCCCCAGCATTTT; CDR3: CASSPGGSLRQPQHF
J: TRBJ2-7; D: .; V: TRBV6-8; size: .; DNA: TGTGCCAGCAGGAGCTACCACTCCTACGAGCAGTACTTC; CDR3: CASRSYHSYEQYF
J: TRBJ1-1; D: .; V: TRBV5-1; size: .; DNA: TGCGCCAGCAGCTTGGCCGTCGAAAACACTGAAGCTTTCTTT; CDR3: CASSLAVENTEAFF
J: TRBJ2-3; D: .; V: TRBV12-3/TRBV12-4; size: .; DNA: TGTGCCAGCAGCCTCTTAGATACGCAGTATTTT; CDR3: CASSLLDTQYF